A selection of T cell receptor beta chains follows, all from one sample in a study of cytomegalovirus exposure and HLA in healthy donors. Assay used: immunoSEQ multiplex PCR; TCRdb lists only in-frame clones, some missing. The sample has some 98,000 clones, over 8% seen once; the top ten hold 5.1%. The source material was PBMCs. The receptors were sampled from a man aged 45-65 years in good health and CMV-seropositive. Each CDR3 is given with its conserved first and last residue. Each record gives: CDR3 length, clone size, V gene, CDR3 protein. Clone size appears in some rows only: once, few, many, or a class for an expanded clone.

CDR3 length: 16; clone size: few; V gene: TRBV4-3; CDR3 protein: CASSPHRLVFADTQYF
CDR3 length: 18; clone size: few; V gene: TRBV4-3; CDR3 protein: CASSRTGTGGAGANVLTF
CDR3 length: 18; clone size: NA; V gene: TRBV5-1; CDR3 protein: CASSLLAGTSGSRDTQYF
CDR3 length: 13; clone size: few; V gene: TRBV5-6; CDR3 protein: CASSLGQRNTIYF
CDR3 length: 17; clone size: NA; V gene: TRBV7-2; CDR3 protein: CASSLGATGGLRETQYF
CDR3 length: 15; clone size: few; V gene: TRBV19; CDR3 protein: CASSIGTSGQETQYF
CDR3 length: 18; clone size: many; V gene: TRBV5-1; CDR3 protein: CASSLEDYIHSGANVLTF
CDR3 length: 12; clone size: few; V gene: TRBV29-1; CDR3 protein: CSVDGGEETQYF
CDR3 length: 15; clone size: NA; V gene: TRBV21-1; CDR3 protein: CASSKEVQGKEKLFF
CDR3 length: 16; clone size: NA; V gene: TRBV27; CDR3 protein: CASTSGGTGPWYGYTF
CDR3 length: 14; clone size: few; V gene: TRBV2; CDR3 protein: CASSRDRVNTEAFF
CDR3 length: 13; clone size: few; V gene: TRBV19; CDR3 protein: CASSRQGANIQYF
CDR3 length: 16; clone size: NA; V gene: TRBV5-6; CDR3 protein: CASSSQGKVFGNTIYF
CDR3 length: 16; clone size: few; V gene: TRBV28; CDR3 protein: CASSLWESGHTGELFF
CDR3 length: 14; clone size: NA; V gene: TRBV27; CDR3 protein: CASSLKGEGQPQHF
CDR3 length: 14; clone size: few; V gene: TRBV5-1; CDR3 protein: CASSSQGTNEKLFF
CDR3 length: 15; clone size: few; V gene: TRBV5-1; CDR3 protein: CASSFSSGNTGELFF
CDR3 length: 14; clone size: NA; V gene: TRBV18; CDR3 protein: CASSPGAGRETQYF
CDR3 length: 15; clone size: NA; V gene: TRBV7-2; CDR3 protein: CASSSGQGAIYGYTF
CDR3 length: 18; clone size: NA; V gene: TRBV4-2; CDR3 protein: CASSQAAGSAIPNEKLFF
CDR3 length: 15; clone size: NA; V gene: TRBV5-1; CDR3 protein: CASSLEIAVYDEQFF
CDR3 length: 12; clone size: NA; V gene: TRBV9; CDR3 protein: CASSVVGGKAFF
CDR3 length: 14; clone size: NA; V gene: TRBV30; CDR3 protein: CAWSVQGLAGEVYF
CDR3 length: 14; clone size: NA; V gene: TRBV11-2; CDR3 protein: CASSPSPGNNEQFF
CDR3 length: 14; clone size: NA; V gene: TRBV6-1; CDR3 protein: CASSSDRVGNEQFF
CDR3 length: 13; clone size: NA; V gene: TRBV7-3; CDR3 protein: CASSPHPAGEQYF
CDR3 length: 15; clone size: few; V gene: TRBV6-5; CDR3 protein: CASSYGGSGSYEQYF
CDR3 length: 13; clone size: few; V gene: TRBV25-1; CDR3 protein: CASSRKDRPEQFF